This T cell receptor beta chain was observed in a study of CD8 T cells in ankylosing spondylitis. General study results and limits: A motif of eight or nine highly homologous TCR beta variants was seen as apparently characteristic of ankylosing spondylitis blood. Disease-linked clones bore a CD8+ phenotype, appearing relatively rarely in peripheral blood.

Each TCR beta library was made by quantitative 5'-RACE that incorporated molecular barcodes. MiXCR was run by TCRdb on the 5' RACE reads, yielding one entry per CDR3 protein. The profile shows 200,000 or so distinct CDR3 sequences, roughly 13% of them singletons. This clonotype was seen repeatedly, ten times or more. Its specificity is unknown. Trimming removed 2 bases at V and 8 bases at J, with 11 bases between. CDR3 length equals 13 residues. CDR1 and CDR2 (germline): SGHRS, YFSETQ. The receptor comes from a female donor with ankylosing spondylitis or in good health (not recorded which). What was sequenced was blood, either unsorted or a sorted T cell fraction (not recorded which). The chain uses TRBV5-1 and TRBJ2-1; TRBD1 might be the D (5 bases). Here the CDR3 reads CASSFRAVDEQFF. The CDR3 DNA follows: TGCGCCAGCAGCTTCAGGGCCGTAGATGAGCAGTTCTTC.